The 17 T cell receptor beta chains below were found in one sample sequenced in a study of T cell responses to AZD1222 COVID-19 vaccine. Clones were read by immunoSEQ multiplex PCR, and TCRdb kept only the in-frame ones, dropping some. The sample contains 86,000 or so clones, roughly nine tenths of which appear only once. Sequencing used peripheral blood, obtained on day 0 of AZD1222 vaccination. These receptors were collected from an adult in good health.

To note about this clone: Other DNA sequences of this sample code for an identical CDR3. V gene TRBV5-6 combines with J gene TRBJ2-7; D ambiguous. V lost 2 bases and J lost 1, with 7 bases in between. The germline CDR1 and CDR2 sequences are SGHDT and YYEEEE. The CDR3 has 13 residues. CDR3 sequence: CASSFGSSYEQYF. The CDR3, as DNA: TGTGCCAGCAGCTTTGGCAGTTCCTACGAGCAGTACTTC.

The chain recombines TRBV30 with TRBJ2-1; a weak D match, TRBD1 (7 bases). Germline V gives CDR1 GTSNPN, CDR2 SVGIG (reference sequence). V shed 3 bases and J shed 5 bases, with 14 bases lying between them. The CDR3 is 14 amino acids. The CDR3 coding sequence is TGTGCCTGGAGACGACAGGGAGGAAACAATGAGCAGTTCTTC. This translates into CAWRRQGGNNEQFF.

V is TRBV5-8 and J is TRBJ1-2; D may be TRBD1 (5 bases). Looked up from germline, CDR1 is SGHTS and CDR2 is YDEGEE. Trimming stripped 7 bases from V and 3 bases from J, with 16 bases between. CDR3 length: 14 residues. In DNA form, the CDR3 reads TGTGCCAGCCGAAACCGGGGCCGAGACTATGGCTACACCTTC. Amino acid sequence: CASRNRGRDYGYTF.

V usage is TRBV30 and J usage is TRBJ2-1, with D unclear. Germline V gene lookup returns CDR1 GTSNPN and CDR2 SVGIG (reference sequence). There are 12 residues in the CDR3. V lost 3 bases and J 4 bases, leaving 7 bases between the germline ends. CDR3 residues: CAWRFPYNEQFF. The CDR3 region has the DNA TGTGCCTGGAGATTCCCGTACAATGAGCAGTTCTTC.

The rearrangement joins TRBV6-5 to TRBJ1-1; no clear D gene. The CDR3 contains 10 residues. In germline, CDR1 is MNHEY, CDR2 SVGAGI. The CDR3 reads CGSMNTEAFF. DNA for the CDR3: TGTGGGAGCATGAACACTGAAGCTTTCTTT.

The chain uses TRBV5-1 and TRBJ2-7; 10 nucleotides line up with TRBD1. CDR1 SGHRS and CDR2 YFSETQ come from the germline V gene. The CDR3 is 16 amino acids. V dropped 0 bases and J dropped 0; count of bases not matched to a gene: 3. The CDR3 DNA follows: TGCGCCAGCAGCTTGGTGGGGACAGGGGTCTCCTACGAGCAGTACTTC. Its protein product is CASSLVGTGVSYEQYF. The whole variable domain, remainder taken from reference TRBV5-1 and TRBJ2-7, is KAGVTQTPRYLIKTRGQQVTLSCSPISGHRSVSWYQQTPGQGLQFLFEYFSETQRNKGNFPGRFSGRQFSNSRSEMNVSTLELGDSALYLCASSLVGTGVSYEQYFGPGTRLTVT.

J is TRBJ1-2 and V is TRBV3-1 (or the pseudogene TRBV3-2); D remains ambiguous. V was cut by 1 base and J by 0 bases, with 6 bases left in between. This CDR3 has 14 residues. Germline CDR1 reads LGHDT; CDR2 reads YNNKEL (reference sequence). CDR3 bases: TGTGCCAGCAGCCAAGGGGCGGCTAACTATGGCTACACCTTC. Translating it yields CASSQGAANYGYTF.

The chain employs TRBV27 and TRBJ2-1; 11 positions agree with TRBD1. The CDR3 runs 15 residues. Germline V lookup: CDR1 MNHEY, CDR2 SMNVEV (reference sequence). The V and J ends lost 8 bases and 7 bases, in that order; junction bases with no gene match: 10. The CDR3 is CASGTGGNRVNEQFF. DNA of the CDR3: TGTGCCAGCGGGACAGGGGGAAACAGGGTTAATGAGCAGTTCTTC.

The table lists this clone with a count of one. CDR3 sequence: CASTEGTGWYGYTF. CDR3 nucleotides: TGTGCCAGTACAGAAGGGACAGGGTGGTATGGCTACACCTTC. The V gene is TRBV19, the J gene TRBJ1-2; 9 bases are shared with TRBD1. The CDR3 runs 14 residues. Germline loops: CDR1 LNHDA, CDR2 SQIVND (reference sequence). The V and J ends lost 7 bases and 5 bases, in that order; junction bases with no gene match: 8.

The CDR3 sequence is CASVPGTSNQPQHF. For the CDR3, the DNA is TGTGCCAGCGTGCCCGGGACCAGCAATCAGCCCCAGCATTTT. The chain links TRBV28 to TRBJ1-5, with D perhaps TRBD1 (5 bases). The CDR3 length is 14 residues. Germline V lookup: CDR1 MDHEN, CDR2 SYDVKM. Trimming took off 8 bases at V and 1 base at J, with 12 bases between the two ends.

The sample holds one count of this clone. This rearrangement joins TRBV24-1 to TRBJ2-3, with 10 bases matching TRBD2. Germline lookup yields CDR1 KGHDR and CDR2 SFDVKD. The V gene end was trimmed by 2 bases and the J gene end by 2 bases; junction bases not matched to a gene: 6. The length of the CDR3 is 17 residues. CDR3 sequence reads: CATSDSGSGGATDTQYF. The CDR3 DNA follows: TGTGCCACCAGTGATTCGGGAAGCGGGGGGGCCACAGATACGCAGTATTTT.

This chain joins TRBV25-1 and TRBJ1-2; unclear D gene. V lost 3 bases to trimming and J lost 7 bases, with 12 bases between them. The CDR3 loop spans 13 amino acids. Per the germline V gene, CDR1 is MGHDK and CDR2 is SYGVNS. CDR3 in DNA: TGTGCCAGCAGTGACAATGGAAGACGTGGCTACACCTTC. As protein: CASSDNGRRGYTF.

This chain uses TRBV7-9 with TRBJ2-1; TRBD2 is a possible D gene (5 bases). Deletions cut 5 bases from V and 6 bases from J, with 14 bases between. This CDR3 has 14 amino acids. The germline gives CDR1 SEHNR, CDR2 FQNEAQ (reference sequence). The CDR3 DNA reads as TGTGCCAGCAGCCCCCGGGGTAGCAGCAATGAGCAGTTCTTC. Its translation is CASSPRGSSNEQFF.

The gene calls are TRBV6-5 and TRBJ2-7, with D perhaps TRBD1 (6 bases). CDR1 and CDR2 from the germline V gene are MNHEY and SVGAGI. Trimming pared 5 bases from V and 1 base from J, leaving 12 bases between. This CDR3 is 14 amino acids long. CDR3 loop: CASSTLQGSYEQYF. CDR3 sequence (DNA): TGTGCCAGCAGTACCCTACAGGGTTCCTACGAGCAGTACTTC.

V usage is TRBV5-5 and J usage is TRBJ1-1; 7 bases map to TRBD1. V gave up 1 base and J gave up 4 bases; unmatched junction bases: 7. Germline V gives CDR1 SGHKS, CDR2 YYEKEE (reference sequence). The CDR3 sequence is 15 residues long. The CDR3, as DNA: TGTGCCAGCAGCTTGAGTGAACAGGGGAGCACTGAAGCTTTCTTT. As protein: CASSLSEQGSTEAFF.

This sequence joins TRBV7-9 and TRBJ1-2; perhaps TRBD1 as D (5 bases). The CDR3 is made up of 14 amino acids. V was shortened by 1 base and J by 3 bases, with 9 bases between the two germline ends. The germline gives CDR1 SEHNR, CDR2 FQNEAQ (reference sequence). The CDR3: CASSLVVGDYGYTF. The CDR3 coding sequence is TGTGCCAGCAGCTTAGTTGTGGGGGACTATGGCTACACCTTC.

The chain combines TRBV19 with TRBJ1-5; a weak D match, TRBD1 (5 bases). V lost 3 bases and J 7 bases, leaving 13 bases between the germline ends. Looked up from germline, CDR1 is LNHDA and CDR2 is SQIVND (reference sequence). The CDR3 is made up of 14 amino acids. The CDR3 sequence: CASSIGTDRQPQHF. CDR3 DNA: TGTGCCAGTAGTATTGGTACAGACAGACAGCCCCAGCATTTT.